These 3 T cell receptor beta chains were all obtained from the same sample, sequenced in a study of identical twins. TCRdb passed the 5' RACE reads through MiXCR, listing each CDR3 protein once. The table shows about 530,000 distinct CDR3 sequences, with 20% to 25% occurring only once. These same data were also listed under a study on yellow fever vaccine responses in identical twins.

Material for sequencing was CD4+ T cells sorted from blood. Receptors originate from a woman aged 18-29 years in good health.

The CDR3 reads CASSSGTSGSLYEQYF. The DNA for the CDR3 is TGCGCCAGCAGCTCAGGGACTAGCGGGAGTCTCTACGAGCAGTACTTC. The chain couples TRBV5-1 to TRBJ2-7; 14 positions agree with TRBD2. The CDR3 has 16 amino acids. With V trimmed by 3 bases and J by 3 bases, 5 bases remained unmatched. Germline-derived CDR1 and CDR2 are SGHRS and YFSETQ.

This chain uses TRBV29-1 with TRBJ2-3, with D perhaps TRBD2 (5 bases). CDR3 length: 14 amino acids. Trimming removed 2 bases from V and 6 bases from J, with 15 bases in between. CDR1 is SQVTM and CDR2 is ANQGSEA in the germline V gene. This chain's CDR3 is CSVESLAGRDTQYF. The CDR3 DNA is TGCAGCGTTGAAAGTCTAGCAGGACGGGATACGCAGTATTTT.

There are a few counts of this clonotype. This sequence joins TRBV12-3 or TRBV12-4 and TRBJ2-1, with D possibly being TRBD2 (8 bases). This CDR3 has 14 amino acids. V gave up 6 bases and J gave up 7 bases, with 16 bases separating them. The CDR3 spells CASRAGQRGNEQFF. In nucleotides, the CDR3 is TGTGCCAGCAGAGCGGGACAGCGGGGGAATGAGCAGTTCTTC.